These 24 T cell receptor beta chains were sequenced from one sample in a study of molecular identifiers for immune sequencing clone quantification. TCRdb used MiXCR to reprocess the PCR reads, holding one entry per CDR3 protein. The data show a few hundred thousand distinct CDR3 sequences, 20% to 25% seen once. Input material: naive CD8+ T cells from blood, with Jurkat cell RNA spiked in. The subset was: FACS-sorted CD8+CD4-CCR7+CD45RA+ naive T cells. These receptors came from a human donor in good health. Some libraries in this study had Jurkat cell RNA spiked in.

This clonotype was seen many times. The genes are TRBV5-6 and TRBJ1-1; weak D call: TRBD1 (5 bases). V lost 4 bases to trimming and J lost 1 base, with 17 bases between them. Germline lookup yields CDR1 SGHDT and CDR2 YYEEEE. There are 16 residues in the CDR3. The CDR3, as DNA: TGTGCCAGCAGCGGCGCCGCCTTCCAGGGGAACACTGAAGCTTTCTTT. It is translated as CASSGAAFQGNTEAFF.

This clonotype was observed at least ten times. The chain links TRBV27 to TRBJ2-3; the D call may be TRBD1 or TRBD2 (5 bases each). The germline V gene has CDR1 MNHEY and CDR2 SMNVEV (reference sequence). The CDR3 is made up of 16 amino acids. Trimming pared 3 bases from V and 5 bases from J, leaving 18 bases between. CDR3 nucleotides: TGTGCCAGCAGTTTCGGGGCCCCGCAGTTCAGAGATACGCAGTATTTT. As protein: CASSFGAPQFRDTQYF.

This chain joins TRBV10-3 and TRBJ1-1; maybe TRBD1 (6 bases). Germline V lookup: CDR1 ENHRY, CDR2 SYGVKD. CDR3 length: 16 amino acids. Trimming left V 7 bases short and J 1 base short, with 19 bases between. The CDR3 bases are TGTGCCATCACCGACAGGTCTCGAGGGGCGAACACTGAAGCTTTCTTT. Its protein product is CAITDRSRGANTEAFF.

The V and J genes are TRBV13 and TRBJ2-3; 9 nucleotides align to TRBD2. This CDR3 contains 16 residues. J lost 6 bases, V lost 2 bases, and 9 bases had no gene match. CDR1 PRHDT and CDR2 FYEKMQ come from the germline V gene (reference sequence). The CDR3 DNA follows: TGTGCCAGCAGCTTACGGGGGCGGGGGGGCGTCGATACGCAGTATTTT. Translation gives CASSLRGRGGVDTQYF.

This clonotype was recorded at least ten times. The chain carries TRBV9 and TRBJ2-7; a weak D match, TRBD2 (6 bases). This CDR3 contains 14 residues. The V end was cut by 0 bases, the J end by 2 bases, with 9 bases between. Per germline, CDR1 SGDLS and CDR2 YYNGEE. The CDR3 reads CASSVGPGAYEQYF. CDR3 in DNA: TGTGCCAGCAGCGTAGGCCCGGGGGCCTACGAGCAGTACTTC.

The V and J genes are TRBV6-6 and TRBJ2-1, with D possibly being TRBD1 (6 bases). Germline CDR1 is MNHNY and CDR2 is SVGAGI (reference sequence). V was shortened by 4 bases and J by 6 bases, with 13 bases between the two germline ends. The CDR3 spans 14 residues. The CDR3 DNA is TGTGCCAGCAGTTCGGGACACCGTCTCAATGAGCAGTTCTTC. This translates into CASSSGHRLNEQFF.

Details on this clonotype: A read error is likely, as this CDR3 ends without the conserved phenylalanine or tryptophan. The rearrangement joins TRBV25-1 to TRBJ1-1; D unclear. CDR1 and CDR2 (germline): MGHDK, SYGVNS. Trimming pared 3 bases from V and 4 bases from J, leaving 6 bases between. The CDR3 length is 12 residues. The DNA for the CDR3 is TGTGCCAGCAGTGAGAGAGGCACTGAAGCTTTCCTT. The encoded protein is CASSERGTEAFL.

For this clonotype: With a much larger clone just one base away, this may be a read error. V gene TRBV7-9 combines with J gene TRBJ2-3; 9 positions match TRBD1. This CDR3 contains 15 residues. The V and J ends lost 6 bases and 5 bases, in that order; junction bases with no gene match: 9. CDR1 is SEHNR, CDR2 FQNEAQ, per germline (reference sequence). CDR3 sequence: CASRIQGAHQDTQYF. In DNA, the CDR3 is TGTGCCAGCAGAATACAGGGGGCGCATCAAGATACGCAGTATTTT.

This clonotype showed up many times. The rearrangement joins TRBV28 to TRBJ1-1; TRBD1 matches 7 bases. J was trimmed by 6 bases and V by 3 bases; bases with no gene match: 10. This CDR3 has 15 residues. From germline, CDR1 is MDHEN and CDR2 SYDVKM. The CDR3 bases are TGTGCCAGCAGTTTTGGGGACAGATCGGTAGCTGAAGCTTTCTTT. This gives the protein CASSFGDRSVAEAFF. Filled out from reference TRBV28 and TRBJ1-1, the complete variable domain reads DVKVTQSSRYLVKRTGEKVFLECVQDMDHENMFWYRQDPGLGLRLIYFSYDVKMKEKGDIPEGYSVSREKKERFSLILESASTNQTSMYLCASSFGDRSVAEAFFGQGTRLTVV.

Note on this clonotype: This may be a read error, as it is one base from a much larger clone. The chain has TRBV27 and TRBJ1-5, with unresolved D. CDR1 is MNHEY, CDR2 SMNVEV, per germline (reference sequence). Trimming left V 1 base short and J 4 bases short, with 8 bases between. The CDR3 contains 14 residues. The CDR3 loop is CASSLYAGNQPQHF. DNA for the CDR3: TGTGCCAGCAGTTTATATGCAGGTAATCAGCCCCAGCATTTT.

To note about this clonotype: The conserved phenylalanine or tryptophan is not found at the CDR3 terminus, so this likely reflects a read error. The chain is built from TRBV7-9 and TRBJ2-5; D possibly corresponds to TRBD2 (5 bases). Germline V gene lookup returns CDR1 SEHNR and CDR2 FQNEAQ (reference sequence). Trimming pared 6 bases from V and 4 bases from J, leaving 12 bases between. The CDR3 is 13 amino acids. CDR3 nucleotide sequence: TGTGCCAGCAGACTCCCACTAGGAGAGACCCAGTACCTC. Protein sequence: CASRLPLGETQYL.

This clonotype occurred once. A much larger clone differs by one base, so this may be a read error. The V and J genes are TRBV12-3 or TRBV12-4 and TRBJ2-7; D possibly uses TRBD1 or TRBD2 (5 bases each). The CDR3 consists of 14 residues. Trimming removed 6 bases from V and 5 bases from J, with 17 bases in between. Here the CDR3 DNA reads TGTGCCAGCAGCCCGGGACGGGGCGTAGACGAGCAGTACTTC. Amino acids: CASSPGRGVDEQYF.

This clonotype occurred a few times. V and J are TRBV5-4 and TRBJ1-4, with TRBD1 as a possible D gene (5 bases). The V end was cut by 2 bases, the J end by 4 bases, with 9 bases between. Germline loops: CDR1 SGHNT, CDR2 YYREEE (reference sequence). There are 14 residues in the CDR3. The CDR3 DNA follows: TGTGCCAGCAGCTTTCGCGGGGGTAATGAAAAACTGTTTTTT. It translates to CASSFRGGNEKLFF.

CDR3 protein: CASSFLLAEPTDTQYF. The CDR3 DNA is TGTGCCAGCAGCTTCTTACTAGCGGAGCCCACAGATACGCAGTATTTT. The J gene is TRBJ2-3, the V gene TRBV7-9, with 8 bases fitting TRBD2. V lost 3 bases and J lost 2; bases outside the gene matches: 7. Germline lookup yields CDR1 SEHNR and CDR2 FQNEAQ (reference sequence). The CDR3 totals 16 residues.

This clonotype appeared a few times. As the CDR3 is not closed by the conserved phenylalanine or tryptophan, this likely results from a read error. The J gene is TRBJ2-7, the V gene TRBV5-1; D unclear. With 4 bases removed from V and 3 bases from J, the gap between germline ends came to 14 bases. From germline, CDR1 is SGHRS and CDR2 YFSETQ. The CDR3 loop spans 14 amino acids. DNA for the CDR3: TGCGCCAGCAGCAAGGACCTAAGTGGCTACGAGCAGTACATC. It yields the protein CASSKDLSGYEQYI.

This clonotype has at least ten counts. This chain connects TRBV20-1 to TRBJ1-4, with D unclear. With 1 base removed from V and 0 bases from J, the gap between germline ends came to 6 bases. The CDR3 spans 14 residues. From germline, CDR1 is DFQATT and CDR2 SNEGSKA (reference sequence). CDR3 nucleotides: TGCAGTGCTAGAGTAGCCGCAACTAATGAAAAACTGTTTTTT. Translation gives CSARVAATNEKLFF.

On this clonotype itself: A read error is possible here, since a much larger clone lies one base away. The rearrangement links TRBV20-1 to TRBJ2-7; no firm D call. From germline, CDR1 is DFQATT and CDR2 SNEGSKA (reference sequence). Trimming cost V 0 bases and J 2 bases, with 8 bases left between them. CDR3 size: 13 residues. CDR3: CSAREPSTYEQYF. The CDR3 nucleotides read TGCAGTGCTAGAGAGCCAAGTACCTACGAGCAGTACTTC.

This chain connects TRBV7-7 to TRBJ2-2; 15 positions match TRBD2. CDR3 length equals 17 residues. The trim removed 5 bases at V and 7 bases at J, leaving 8 bases unmatched. CDR1 SSHAT and CDR2 FNYEAQ come from the germline V gene (reference sequence). The CDR3 sequence is CASSPRTSGGAFGELFF. The CDR3 bases are TGTGCCAGCAGCCCCCGGACTAGCGGGGGGGCTTTCGGGGAGCTGTTTTTT.

This clonotype has at least ten counts. The chain uses TRBV7-6 and TRBJ2-1; D may be TRBD1 (6 bases). This CDR3 has 15 amino acids. CDR1 SGHVS and CDR2 FNYEAQ come from the germline V gene. V lost 2 bases, J lost 3 bases, and 11 bases lay in between. Here the CDR3 DNA reads TGTGCCAGCAGCTTACCGGGGACAATCTACAATGAGCAGTTCTTC. Translating gives CASSLPGTIYNEQFF.

The sample holds many counts of this clonotype. The chain combines TRBV7-9 with TRBJ2-7, with D possibly matching TRBD1 (6 bases). This CDR3 has 15 residues. Per the germline V gene, CDR1 is SEHNR and CDR2 is FQNEAQ (reference sequence). Trimming removed 1 base at V and 2 bases at J, with 12 bases between. CDR3 sequence: CASSLVAGVAYEQYF. The DNA of the CDR3 is TGTGCCAGCAGCTTAGTGGCAGGGGTAGCCTACGAGCAGTACTTC.

This clonotype was found many times. The chain has TRBV14 and TRBJ1-4, with TRBD1 as a possible D gene (5 bases). Germline V gene data show CDR1 as SGHDN and CDR2 as FVKESK. V gave up 2 bases and J gave up 0 bases, with 7 bases separating them. The length of the CDR3 is 15 residues. The CDR3 DNA follows: TGTGCCAGCAGCCAAAGGGGTGCAACTAATGAAAAACTGTTTTTT. Protein: CASSQRGATNEKLFF.

The chain links TRBV11-2 to TRBJ2-1; no reliable D call. The V gene's germline CDR1 is SGHAT and CDR2 FQNNGV. Trimming removed 4 bases from V and 10 bases from J, with 11 bases in between. This CDR3 is 12 amino acids long. The CDR3 here is CASSSVAQEQFF. CDR3 in DNA: TGTGCCAGCAGCTCCGTGGCTCAGGAGCAGTTCTTC.

The chain links TRBV19 to TRBJ2-7; TRBD2 matches 9 bases. Germline V gives CDR1 LNHDA, CDR2 SQIVND (reference sequence). The CDR3 extends over 15 amino acids. With V trimmed by 3 bases and J by 5 bases, 8 bases remained unmatched. The CDR3 sequence is CASSIGGRASDEQYF. The CDR3 nucleotides read TGTGCCAGTAGTATCGGCGGGAGGGCCTCGGACGAGCAGTACTTC.

The gene calls are TRBV27 and TRBJ1-3; TRBD1 matches at 8 bases. The CDR3 contains 14 residues. With 5 bases clipped from V and 4 bases from J, the junction kept 4 bases outside the gene matches. Germline V gene lookup returns CDR1 MNHEY and CDR2 SMNVEV (reference sequence). CDR3: CASSNRGFGNTIYF. The CDR3 DNA is TGTGCCAGCAGTAACAGGGGGTTCGGAAACACCATATATTTT.